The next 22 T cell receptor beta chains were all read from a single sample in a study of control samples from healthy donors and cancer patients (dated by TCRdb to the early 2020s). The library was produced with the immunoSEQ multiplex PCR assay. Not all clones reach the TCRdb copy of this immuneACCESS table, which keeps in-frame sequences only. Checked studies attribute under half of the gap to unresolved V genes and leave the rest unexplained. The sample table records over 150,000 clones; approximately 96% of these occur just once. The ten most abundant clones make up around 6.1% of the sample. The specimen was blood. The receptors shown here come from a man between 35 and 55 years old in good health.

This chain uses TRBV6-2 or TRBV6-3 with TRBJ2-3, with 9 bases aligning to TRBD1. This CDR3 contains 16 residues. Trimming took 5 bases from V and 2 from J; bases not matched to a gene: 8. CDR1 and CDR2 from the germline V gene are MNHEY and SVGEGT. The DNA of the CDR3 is TGTGCCAGCAGTCCATACAGGGGGCGTTACACAGATACGCAGTATTTT. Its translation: CASSPYRGRYTDTQYF.

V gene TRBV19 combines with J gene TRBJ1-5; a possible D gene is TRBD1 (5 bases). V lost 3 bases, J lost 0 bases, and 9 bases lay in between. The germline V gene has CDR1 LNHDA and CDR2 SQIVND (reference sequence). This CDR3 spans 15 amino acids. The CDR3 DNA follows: TGTGCCAGTAGTATCACAGGAGGTAGCAATCAGCCCCAGCATTTT. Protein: CASSITGGSNQPQHF.

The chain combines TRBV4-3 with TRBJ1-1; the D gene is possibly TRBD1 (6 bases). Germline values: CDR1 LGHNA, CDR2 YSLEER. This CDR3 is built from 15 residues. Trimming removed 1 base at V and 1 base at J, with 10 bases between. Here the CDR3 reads CASSQASTGNTEAFF. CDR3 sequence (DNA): TGCGCCAGCAGCCAAGCCTCGACAGGGAACACTGAAGCTTTCTTT.

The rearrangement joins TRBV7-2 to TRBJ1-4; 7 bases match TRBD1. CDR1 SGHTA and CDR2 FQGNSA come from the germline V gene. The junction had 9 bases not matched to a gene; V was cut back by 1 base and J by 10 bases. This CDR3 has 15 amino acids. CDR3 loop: CASSLGEGALGKLFF. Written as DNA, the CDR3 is TGTGCCAGCAGCTTAGGAGAGGGGGCCCTGGGAAAACTGTTTTTT.

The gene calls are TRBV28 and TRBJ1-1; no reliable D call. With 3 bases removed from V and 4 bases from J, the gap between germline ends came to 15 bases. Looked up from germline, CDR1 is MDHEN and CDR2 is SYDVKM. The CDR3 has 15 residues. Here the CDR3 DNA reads TGTGCCAGCAGTTTTAAGCCCTACCGGGGCACTGAAGCTTTCTTT. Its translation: CASSFKPYRGTEAFF.

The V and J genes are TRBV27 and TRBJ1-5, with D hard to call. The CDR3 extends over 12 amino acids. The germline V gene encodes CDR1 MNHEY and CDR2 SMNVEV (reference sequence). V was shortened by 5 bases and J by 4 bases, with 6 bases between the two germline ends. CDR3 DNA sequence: TGTGCCAGCAGTGGCGGGAATCAGCCCCAGCATTTT. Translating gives CASSGGNQPQHF.

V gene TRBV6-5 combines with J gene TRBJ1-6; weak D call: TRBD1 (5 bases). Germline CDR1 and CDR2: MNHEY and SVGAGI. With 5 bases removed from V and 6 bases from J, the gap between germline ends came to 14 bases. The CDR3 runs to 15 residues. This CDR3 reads CASSHGTVINSPLHF. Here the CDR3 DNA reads TGTGCCAGCAGTCACGGGACGGTTATTAATTCACCCCTCCACTTT.

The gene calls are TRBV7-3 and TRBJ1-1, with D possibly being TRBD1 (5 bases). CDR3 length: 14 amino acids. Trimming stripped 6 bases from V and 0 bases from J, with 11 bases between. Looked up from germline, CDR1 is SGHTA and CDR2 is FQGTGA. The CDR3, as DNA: TGTGCCAGCAGTCCGACAGCCGTGAACACTGAAGCTTTCTTT. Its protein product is CASSPTAVNTEAFF.

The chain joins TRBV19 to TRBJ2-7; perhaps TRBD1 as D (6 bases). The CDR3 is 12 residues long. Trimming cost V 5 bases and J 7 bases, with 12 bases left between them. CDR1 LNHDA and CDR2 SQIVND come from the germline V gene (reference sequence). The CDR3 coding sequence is TGTGCCAGTAGTCTTTCAGGGACAGAGCAGTACTTC. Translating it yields CASSLSGTEQYF.

The CDR3 DNA reads TGTGCCACCAGTGACCACCGGAAAGATACGCAGTATTTT. Protein product: CATSDHRKDTQYF. The chain joins TRBV24-1 to TRBJ2-3; D unresolved. Germline CDR1 reads KGHDR; CDR2 reads SFDVKD. V lost 4 bases and J 5 bases, leaving 9 bases between the germline ends. The CDR3 runs 13 residues.

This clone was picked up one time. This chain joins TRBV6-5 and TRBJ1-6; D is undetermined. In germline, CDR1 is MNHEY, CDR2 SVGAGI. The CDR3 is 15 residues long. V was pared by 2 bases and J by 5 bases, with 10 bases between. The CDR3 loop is CASSYDPVNNSPLHF. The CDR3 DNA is TGTGCCAGCAGTTACGACCCGGTGAATAATTCACCCCTCCACTTT.

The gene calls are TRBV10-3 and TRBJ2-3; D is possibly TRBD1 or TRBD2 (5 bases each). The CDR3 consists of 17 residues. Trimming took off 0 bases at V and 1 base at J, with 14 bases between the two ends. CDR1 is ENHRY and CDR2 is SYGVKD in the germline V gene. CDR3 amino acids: CAISESGRGLGTDTQYF. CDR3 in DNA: TGTGCCATCAGTGAGTCTGGTCGGGGCCTCGGCACAGATACGCAGTATTTT.

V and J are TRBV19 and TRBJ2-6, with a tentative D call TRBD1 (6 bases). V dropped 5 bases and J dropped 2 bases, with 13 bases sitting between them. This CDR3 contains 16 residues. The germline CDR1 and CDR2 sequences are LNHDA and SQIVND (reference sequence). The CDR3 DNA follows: TGTGCCAGTAGTCCGACACAGGGTACTGGGGCCAACGTCCTGACTTTC. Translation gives CASSPTQGTGANVLTF.

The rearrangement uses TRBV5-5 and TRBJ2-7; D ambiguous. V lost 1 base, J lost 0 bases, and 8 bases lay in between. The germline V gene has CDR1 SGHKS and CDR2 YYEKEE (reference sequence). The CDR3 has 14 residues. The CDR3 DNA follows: TGTGCCAGCAGCTTGAGTGGGTCCTCCTACGAGCAGTACTTC. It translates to CASSLSGSSYEQYF.

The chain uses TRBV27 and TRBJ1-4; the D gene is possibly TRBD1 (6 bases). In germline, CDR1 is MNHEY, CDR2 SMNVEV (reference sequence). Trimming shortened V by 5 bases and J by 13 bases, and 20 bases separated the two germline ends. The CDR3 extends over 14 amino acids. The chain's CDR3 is CASSPNRQAARLFF. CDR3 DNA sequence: TGTGCCAGCAGTCCGAACAGACAGGCGGCTCGACTGTTTTTT.

The CDR3 spells CASSQERQPQHF. CDR3 DNA sequence: TGTGCCAGCAGCCAAGAACGTCAGCCCCAGCATTTT. The J gene is TRBJ1-5, the V gene TRBV3-1 (or the pseudogene TRBV3-2); D unclear. Trimming removed 0 bases at V and 6 bases at J, with 3 bases between. From germline, CDR1 is LGHDT and CDR2 YNNKEL (reference sequence). The CDR3 has 12 residues.

The CDR3 reads CASSLQGSAEAFF. CDR3 nucleotide sequence: TGTGCCAGCAGCCTACAGGGTAGCGCTGAAGCTTTCTTT. The genes are TRBV27 and TRBJ1-1; a possible D gene is TRBD1 (6 bases). Per the germline V gene, CDR1 is MNHEY and CDR2 is SMNVEV (reference sequence). Trimming removed 6 bases at V and 6 bases at J, with 14 bases between. CDR3 length: 13 residues.

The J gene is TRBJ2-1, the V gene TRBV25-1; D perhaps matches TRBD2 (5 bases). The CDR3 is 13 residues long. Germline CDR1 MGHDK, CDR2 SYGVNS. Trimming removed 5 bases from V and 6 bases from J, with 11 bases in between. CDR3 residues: CASSSTTANEQFF. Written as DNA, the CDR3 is TGTGCCAGCAGTTCGACTACTGCCAATGAGCAGTTCTTC.

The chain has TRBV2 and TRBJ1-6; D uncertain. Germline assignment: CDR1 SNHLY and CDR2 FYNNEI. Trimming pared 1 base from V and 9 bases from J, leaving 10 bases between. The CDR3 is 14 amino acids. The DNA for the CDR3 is TGTGCCAGCAGTGAAGACGGTCCCGTTTCACCCCTCCACTTT. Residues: CASSEDGPVSPLHF.

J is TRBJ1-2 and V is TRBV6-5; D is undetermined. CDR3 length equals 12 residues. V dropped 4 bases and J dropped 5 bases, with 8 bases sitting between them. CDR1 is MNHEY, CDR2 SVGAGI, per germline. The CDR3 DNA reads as TGTGCCAGCAGTTTAGGACCATATGGCTACACCTTC. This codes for CASSLGPYGYTF.

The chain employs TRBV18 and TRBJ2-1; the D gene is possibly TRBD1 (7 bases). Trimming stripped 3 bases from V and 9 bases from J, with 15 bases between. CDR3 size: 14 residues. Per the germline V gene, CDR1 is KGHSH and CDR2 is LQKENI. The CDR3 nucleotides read TGTGCCAGCTCACCCGACAGGGAGGTCGTTGAGCAGTTCTTC. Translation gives CASSPDREVVEQFF.

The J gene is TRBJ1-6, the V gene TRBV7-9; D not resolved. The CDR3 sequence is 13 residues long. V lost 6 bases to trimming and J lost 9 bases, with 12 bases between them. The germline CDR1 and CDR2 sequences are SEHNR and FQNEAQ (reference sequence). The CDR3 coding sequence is TGTGCCAGCAGTCGCGAGGTGGGTTCACCCCTCCACTTT. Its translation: CASSREVGSPLHF. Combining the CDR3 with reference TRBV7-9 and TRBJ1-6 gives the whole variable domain DTGVSQNPRHKITKRGQNVTFRCDPISEHNRLYWYRQTLGQGPEFLTYFQNEAQLEKSRLLSDRFSAERPKGSFSTLEIQRTEQGDSAMYLCASSREVGSPLHFGNGTRLTVT.